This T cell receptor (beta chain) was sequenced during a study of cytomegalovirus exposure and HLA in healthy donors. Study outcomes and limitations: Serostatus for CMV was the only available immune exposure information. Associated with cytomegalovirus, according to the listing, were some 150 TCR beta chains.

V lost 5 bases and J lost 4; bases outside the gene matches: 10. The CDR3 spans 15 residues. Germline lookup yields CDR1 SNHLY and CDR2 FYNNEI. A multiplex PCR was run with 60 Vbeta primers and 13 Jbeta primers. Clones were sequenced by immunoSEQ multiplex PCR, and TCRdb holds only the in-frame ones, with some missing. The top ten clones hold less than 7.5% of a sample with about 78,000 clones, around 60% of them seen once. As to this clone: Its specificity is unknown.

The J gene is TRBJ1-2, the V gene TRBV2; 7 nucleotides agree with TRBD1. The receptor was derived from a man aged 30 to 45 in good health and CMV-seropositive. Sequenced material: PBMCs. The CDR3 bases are TGTGCCAGCAGTATTTCCGGGACAGTCAGCTATGGCTACACCTTC. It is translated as CASSISGTVSYGYTF.